The 32 T cell receptor beta chains below were found in one sample sequenced in a study of blood T cells in healthy people across ages. Together with a sample-barcoded 5' primer, a J-beta primer mix was included in a second PCR lasting about 6 to 11 cycles. TCRdb itself ran the 5' RACE reads through MiXCR, one entry per CDR3 protein. The sample has some 920,000 distinct CDR3 sequences, roughly 51% seen once. The sequencing input was blood. The receptors were sampled from a woman in her fifties or sixties in good health.

The gene calls are TRBV28 and TRBJ2-1; D may be TRBD2 (5 bases). Trimming removed 4 bases at V and 3 bases at J, with 19 bases between. Looked up from germline, CDR1 is MDHEN and CDR2 is SYDVKM. This CDR3 is 17 amino acids long. The CDR3 nucleotides read TGTGCCAGCAGTTCCTCGATGTTCGGGGAAGGCTACAATGAGCAGTTCTTC. Translated: CASSSSMFGEGYNEQFF.

The chain couples TRBV7-7 to TRBJ2-5; possibly TRBD2 for D (6 bases). Looked up from germline, CDR1 is SSHAT and CDR2 is FNYEAQ (reference sequence). V gave up 3 bases and J gave up 5 bases, with 16 bases separating them. The CDR3 has 15 residues. The CDR3, as DNA: TGTGCCAGCAGCTTCCAAACCGGGAGTAGGGAGACCCAGTACTTC. It codes for CASSFQTGSRETQYF.

This chain joins TRBV28 and TRBJ2-1; TRBD2 agrees at 7 bases. CDR1 and CDR2 from the germline V gene are MDHEN and SYDVKM. CDR3 length: 17 residues. J lost 4 bases, V lost 8 bases, and 17 bases had no gene match. CDR3 residues: CASARGVGAGSYNEQFF. The CDR3 nucleotides are TGTGCCAGCGCAAGGGGCGTCGGAGCGGGAAGTTACAATGAGCAGTTCTTC.

This clonotype was detected a few times. This chain connects TRBV11-1 to TRBJ2-7; no clear D. The CDR3 loop spans 13 amino acids. Trimming cost V 5 bases and J 5 bases, with 13 bases left between them. The germline V gene has CDR1 SGHAT and CDR2 FQDESV (reference sequence). The CDR3: CASSLRWADEQYF. The CDR3 region has the DNA TGTGCCAGCAGCCTACGTTGGGCAGACGAGCAGTACTTC.

The CDR3 nucleotides read TGCAGTGCGAGGTCTAGCAATCACAATGAGCAGTTCTTC. Translating it yields CSARSSNHNEQFF. This chain connects TRBV20-1 to TRBJ2-1, with a tentative D call TRBD2 (5 bases). The V end was cut by 6 bases, the J end by 5 bases, with 14 bases between. Germline V gives CDR1 DFQATT, CDR2 SNEGSKA (reference sequence). The CDR3 is 13 residues long.

Only a few counts were recorded for this clonotype. A read error may produce the germline difference seen at one junction end. J is TRBJ2-1 and V is TRBV7-2; D possibly corresponds to TRBD2 (6 bases). There are 14 residues in the CDR3. Germline CDR1 is SGHTA and CDR2 is FQGNSA. CDR3: CASSPKLALNEQFF. For the CDR3, the DNA is TGTGCCAGCAGCCCCAAACTAGCTCTCAATGAACAGTTCTTC. Full variable domain (outside the CDR3, taken from reference TRBV7-2 and TRBJ2-1): GAGVSQSPSNKVTEKGKDVELRCDPISGHTALYWYRQSLGQGLEFLIYFQGNSAPDKSGLPSDRFSAERTGGSVSTLTIQRTQQEDSAVYLCASSPKLALNEQFFGPGTRLTVL.

V and J are TRBV12-3 or TRBV12-4 and TRBJ2-4, with D perhaps TRBD1 (5 bases). The end of the DNA fits TRBJ2-7 better, so the J call may be wrong. The CDR3 is made up of 15 amino acids. The CDR3 is CASSLSPGLNNEQYF. CDR3 DNA sequence: TGTGCCAGCAGTTTATCTCCAGGGTTAAATAACGAGCAGTACTTC.

The CDR3 here is CAWSVGLADGNGYTF. In DNA, the CDR3 is TGTGCCTGGAGTGTAGGCCTGGCCGATGGAAATGGCTACACCTTC. The chain couples TRBV30 to TRBJ1-2; D uncertain. V lost 0 bases to trimming and J lost 6 bases, with 17 bases between them. The CDR3 totals 15 residues. Germline V gene data show CDR1 as GTSNPN and CDR2 as SVGIG (reference sequence).

The chain is built from TRBV7-9 and TRBJ2-1, with D possibly matching TRBD2 (5 bases). The CDR3 is 17 residues long. Between the trimmed V and J ends, which lost 1 base and 0 bases, there was a span of 13 bases. Germline values: CDR1 SEHNR, CDR2 FQNEAQ (reference sequence). For the CDR3, the DNA is TGTGCCAGCAGCTTAGGTAGCGCCCCGAGCTCCTACAATGAGCAGTTCTTC. This codes for CASSLGSAPSSYNEQFF.

The table lists this clonotype with a few counts. V is TRBV15 and J is TRBJ2-7; D is undetermined. V was clipped by 0 bases and J by 3 bases, with 18 bases between them. The V gene's germline CDR1 is LNHNV and CDR2 YYDKDF (reference sequence). The CDR3 consists of 17 residues. The DNA for the CDR3 is TGTGCCACCAGCAGAGATCTGGCCATAGCATCACGCTACGAGCAGTACTTC. Its translation: CATSRDLAIASRYEQYF.

This sequence joins TRBV11-3 and TRBJ2-5; 10 nucleotides agree with TRBD1. The assigned J gene may be wrong: the sequence end matches TRBJ2-7 better. The CDR3 has 14 amino acids. Germline CDR1 is SGHNT and CDR2 is YENEEA. In DNA, the CDR3 is TGTGCCAGCAGCTCGGGACAGGGGATGGACGAGCAGTACTTC. It translates to CASSSGQGMDEQYF.

This clonotype was recorded a few times. This CDR3 reads CSVEALDRGRYEQYF. CDR3 in DNA: TGCAGCGTTGAAGCCTTAGACAGGGGGCGTTACGAGCAGTACTTC. The chain employs TRBV29-1 and TRBJ2-7; 10 bases align to TRBD1. The CDR3 runs to 15 residues. CDR1 is SQVTM and CDR2 is ANQGSEA in the germline V gene. V shed 1 base and J 4 bases; nucleotides not matched to a gene: 7.

The chain recombines TRBV7-2 with TRBJ2-5; D gene unclear. The better agreement between TRBJ2-7 and the DNA end casts doubt on the J call. The CDR3 extends over 17 amino acids. Germline loops: CDR1 SGHTA, CDR2 FQGNSA. CDR3 DNA: TGTGCCAGCAGCAAAAGGGTCTCCAACCGCGAATTTTACGAGCAGTACTTC. Protein: CASSKRVSNREFYEQYF.

This clonotype was seen a handful of times. J is TRBJ1-2 and V is TRBV11-2; D might be TRBD1 (5 bases). Germline CDR1 and CDR2: SGHAT and FQNNGV. Trimming stripped 6 bases from V and 4 bases from J, with 15 bases between. The CDR3 covers 14 residues. The CDR3 spells CASSSFQGFYGYTF. CDR3 nucleotides: TGTGCCAGCAGTTCATTCCAGGGCTTCTATGGCTACACCTTC.

This clonotype was picked up a small number of times. The V gene is TRBV7-2, the J gene TRBJ1-1; D is perhaps TRBD1 (5 bases). The CDR3 is 13 residues long. V gave up 10 bases and J gave up 1 base, with 13 bases separating them. The germline V gene has CDR1 SGHTA and CDR2 FQGNSA. Here the CDR3 DNA reads TGTGCCACTCGGACGGGACCGAACACTGAAGCTTTCTTT. Amino acids: CATRTGPNTEAFF.

A few counts support this clonotype. The rearrangement joins TRBV6-2 or TRBV6-3 to TRBJ2-1; D gene unclear. The germline V and J ends were trimmed by 4 bases and 6 bases, with 16 bases remaining between them. Germline CDR1 reads MNHEY; CDR2 reads SVGEGT. The CDR3 length is 15 residues. The CDR3 is CASSSHTGMPNEQFF. As DNA, the CDR3 is TGTGCCAGCAGTTCTCACACCGGAATGCCCAATGAGCAGTTCTTC.

The V call is TRBV6-2 or TRBV6-3, the J call TRBJ2-1; the D gene is possibly TRBD2 (5 bases). The length of the CDR3 is 12 residues. Trimming stripped 6 bases from V and 10 bases from J, with 13 bases between. Germline loops: CDR1 MNHEY, CDR2 SVGEGT. CDR3 coding DNA: TGTGCCAGCAGACCACTAGGAGAGGAGCAGTTCTTC. Translation gives CASRPLGEEQFF.

This clonotype occurred many times. The chain has TRBV12-3 or TRBV12-4 and TRBJ2-5; TRBD1 agrees at 8 bases. Losses at the gene ends were 2 bases for V and 1 base for J; bases not matched to a gene: 3. The CDR3 length is 15 residues. DNA for the CDR3: TGTGCCAGCAGTTTAAGACAGGGGCCCCAAGAGACCCAGTACTTC. Amino acids: CASSLRQGPQETQYF.

J is TRBJ2-5 and V is TRBV29-1, with D perhaps TRBD1 (5 bases). V was trimmed by 1 base and J by 13 bases, leaving 22 bases between them. This CDR3 comprises 14 residues. Germline CDR1 reads SQVTM; CDR2 reads ANQGSEA. Written as DNA, the CDR3 is TGCAGCGTTGAAGGGCCAGGGCAAACCTACGAGCGGTACTTC. It yields the protein CSVEGPGQTYERYF.

The rearrangement joins TRBV28 to TRBJ2-6, with unresolved D. Deletions cut 6 bases from V and 2 bases from J, with 11 bases between. This CDR3 has 15 residues. Germline CDR1 reads MDHEN; CDR2 reads SYDVKM. For the CDR3, the DNA is TGTGCCAGCAGGACAAGCAAAACTGGGGCCAACGTCCTGACTTTC. Residues: CASRTSKTGANVLTF.

This clonotype was counted only a few times. V usage is TRBV20-1 and J usage is TRBJ2-7; TRBD2 might be the D (5 bases). Germline V lookup: CDR1 DFQATT, CDR2 SNEGSKA (reference sequence). This CDR3 is built from 13 residues. Trimming took off 0 bases at V and 3 bases at J, with 9 bases between the two ends. Here the CDR3 DNA reads TGCAGTGCTAGAGATGACGGGATCTACGAGCAGTACTTC. Translated: CSARDDGIYEQYF.

This chain links TRBV28 with TRBJ1-6; no clear D. Trimming removed 3 bases at V and 14 bases at J, with 14 bases between. The CDR3 has 13 amino acids. Germline lookup yields CDR1 MDHEN and CDR2 SYDVKM. The CDR3 loop reads CASSFRSPGTLHF. In DNA, the CDR3 is TGTGCCAGCAGTTTCCGGTCGCCGGGGACCCTCCACTTT.

This clonotype was recorded a few times. The rearrangement links TRBV7-2 to TRBJ1-4, with D possibly being TRBD1 (6 bases). The V gene lost 5 bases and the J gene lost 7 bases, with 11 bases spanning the gap. The CDR3 spans 13 residues. Germline V lookup: CDR1 SGHTA, CDR2 FQGNSA. Written as DNA, the CDR3 is TGTGCCAGCAGCAGACAGGAGGGTGAAAAACTGTTTTTT. Translation: CASSRQEGEKLFF.

The chain joins TRBV4-1 to TRBJ2-5; 10 positions match TRBD1. The CDR3 extends over 15 amino acids. With 2 bases clipped from V and 5 bases from J, the junction kept 5 bases outside the gene matches. Germline CDR1 and CDR2: MGHRA and YSYEKL. The CDR3 spells CASSQQGQGFETQYF. The CDR3 DNA reads TGCGCCAGCAGCCAACAGGGACAGGGGTTTGAGACCCAGTACTTC.

This sequence joins TRBV5-1 and TRBJ2-3; TRBD2 agrees at 8 bases. The germline V gene encodes CDR1 SGHRS and CDR2 YFSETQ. This CDR3 comprises 16 residues. The trim removed 0 bases at V and 1 base at J, leaving 4 bases unmatched. DNA of the CDR3: TGCGCCAGCAGCTTGGCGGGAGGGCTCGGCACAGATACGCAGTATTTT. It encodes CASSLAGGLGTDTQYF.

CDR3 sequence: CSVYLLTDTQYF. The CDR3 bases are TGCAGCGTCTATTTACTCACAGATACGCAGTATTTT. The chain links TRBV29-1 to TRBJ2-3; D remains ambiguous. CDR3 length: 12 residues. Germline V gene data show CDR1 as SQVTM and CDR2 as ANQGSEA. With 6 bases removed from V and 2 bases from J, the gap between germline ends came to 9 bases.

The rearrangement uses TRBV11-2 and TRBJ2-1; maybe TRBD1 (7 bases). V was pared by 3 bases and J by 3 bases, with 21 bases between. Germline V lookup: CDR1 SGHAT, CDR2 FQNNGV. This CDR3 contains 18 residues. As DNA, the CDR3 is TGTGCCAGCAGCTTCAAAAACAAGGGGGGACAGAGCTACAATGAGCAGTTCTTC. Translating gives CASSFKNKGGQSYNEQFF.

The gene calls are TRBV28 and TRBJ2-2; 9 bases agree with TRBD2. Germline lookup yields CDR1 MDHEN and CDR2 SYDVKM. After removal of 0 bases from V and 5 bases from J, the junction contained 16 bases not matched to a gene. The CDR3 consists of 20 residues. This chain's CDR3 is CASSLWWLAGPRRSTGELFF. In DNA form, the CDR3 reads TGTGCCAGCAGTTTATGGTGGCTAGCGGGGCCGAGGAGGTCAACCGGGGAGCTGTTTTTT. The full variable domain, rest sourced from reference TRBV28 and TRBJ2-2, is DVKVTQSSRYLVKRTGEKVFLECVQDMDHENMFWYRQDPGLGLRLIYFSYDVKMKEKGDIPEGYSVSREKKERFSLILESASTNQTSMYLCASSLWWLAGPRRSTGELFFGEGSRLTVL.

This chain joins TRBV10-2 and TRBJ2-7; 8 bases map to TRBD1. CDR3 length: 13 amino acids. Germline V gene lookup returns CDR1 WSHSY and CDR2 SAAADI. Trimming cost V 5 bases and J 6 bases; bases outside gene matches: 6. DNA of the CDR3: TGCGCCAGCAGTCAACAGGGGGTCGGCGAGCAGTACTTC. Its translation is CASSQQGVGEQYF.

The sample holds many counts of this clonotype. The rearrangement links TRBV4-1 to TRBJ2-7; 14 bases match TRBD2. This CDR3 comprises 16 residues. CDR1 and CDR2 (germline): MGHRA, YSYEKL. V was pared by 0 bases and J by 10 bases, with 8 bases of the junction left unmatched. The CDR3 reads CASSQDLGLAGGTQYF. DNA of the CDR3: TGCGCCAGCAGCCAAGATCTCGGACTAGCGGGAGGTACCCAGTACTTC.

CDR3 nucleotide sequence: TGTGCCAGCAGCGGAACCGGGACTAGTACCGATACGCAGTATTTT. Translated: CASSGTGTSTDTQYF. The rearrangement links TRBV5-6 to TRBJ2-3, with 8 bases that match TRBD2. There are 15 residues in the CDR3. CDR1 SGHDT and CDR2 YYEEEE come from the germline V gene. V lost 4 bases to trimming and J lost 6 bases; unmatched junction nucleotides: 10. Full variable domain (missing parts from reference TRBV5-6 and TRBJ2-3): DAGVTQSPTHLIKTRGQQVTLRCSPKSGHDTVSWYQQALGQGPQFIFQYYEEEERQRGNFPDRFSGHQFPNYSSELNVNALLLGDSALYLCASSGTGTSTDTQYFGPGTRLTVL.

This clonotype was seen a few times. The chain employs TRBV4-1 and TRBJ2-7; D tentatively reads TRBD1 or TRBD2 (5 bases each). Per germline, CDR1 MGHRA and CDR2 YSYEKL. This CDR3 has 15 residues. Trimming stripped 3 bases from V and 2 bases from J, with 14 bases between. In nucleotides, the CDR3 is TGCGCCAGCAGCCAGGCCGGGACCGAACCCTACGAGCAGTACTTC. It specifies CASSQAGTEPYEQYF.